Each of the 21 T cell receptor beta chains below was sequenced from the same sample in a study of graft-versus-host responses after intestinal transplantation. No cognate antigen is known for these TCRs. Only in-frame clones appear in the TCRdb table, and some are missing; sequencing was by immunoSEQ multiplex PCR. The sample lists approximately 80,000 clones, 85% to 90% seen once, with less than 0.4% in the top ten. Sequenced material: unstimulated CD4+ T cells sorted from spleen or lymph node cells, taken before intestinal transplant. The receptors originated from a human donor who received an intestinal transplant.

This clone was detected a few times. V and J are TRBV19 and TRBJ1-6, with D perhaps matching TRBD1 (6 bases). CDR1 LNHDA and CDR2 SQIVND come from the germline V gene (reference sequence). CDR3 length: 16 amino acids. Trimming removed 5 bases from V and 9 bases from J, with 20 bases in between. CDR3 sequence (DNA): TGTGCCAGTAGTCCGTCATGGACAGAGTTGAGTTCACCCCTCCACTTT. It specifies CASSPSWTELSSPLHF.

CDR3 sequence: CASSNRGYEQYF. The CDR3 DNA reads TGTGCCAGCAGTAACAGGGGCTACGAGCAGTACTTC. The V call is TRBV28, the J call TRBJ2-7, with TRBD1 matching over 7 bases. Unmatched junction bases numbered 1, after V lost 5 bases and J lost 3 bases. The CDR3 is 12 amino acids. Per germline, CDR1 MDHEN and CDR2 SYDVKM.

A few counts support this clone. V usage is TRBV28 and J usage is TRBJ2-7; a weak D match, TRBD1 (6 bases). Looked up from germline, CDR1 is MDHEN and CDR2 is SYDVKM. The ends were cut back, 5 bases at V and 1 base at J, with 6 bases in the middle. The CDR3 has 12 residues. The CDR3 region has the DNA TGTGCCAGCAGTCAGGGGTCCTACGAGCAGTACTTC. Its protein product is CASSQGSYEQYF.

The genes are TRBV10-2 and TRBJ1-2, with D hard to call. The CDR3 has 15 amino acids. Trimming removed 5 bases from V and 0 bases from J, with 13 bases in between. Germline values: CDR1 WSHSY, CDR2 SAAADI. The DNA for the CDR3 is TGCGCCAGCAGTCTATCCAGCCAGGCTAACTATGGCTACACCTTC. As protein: CASSLSSQANYGYTF.

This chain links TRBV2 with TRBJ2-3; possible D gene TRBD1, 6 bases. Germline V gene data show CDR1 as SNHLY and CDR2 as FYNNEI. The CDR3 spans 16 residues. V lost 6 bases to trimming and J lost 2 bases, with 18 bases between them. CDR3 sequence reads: CASRETGHITTDTQYF. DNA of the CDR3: TGTGCCAGCAGAGAGACAGGCCACATCACCACAGATACGCAGTATTTT. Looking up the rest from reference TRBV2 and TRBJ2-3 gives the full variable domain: EPEVTQTPSHQVTQMGQEVILRCVPISNHLYFYWYRQILGQKVEFLVSFYNNEISEKSEIFDDQFSVERPDGSNFTLKIRSTKLEDSAMYFCASRETGHITTDTQYFGPGTRLTVL.

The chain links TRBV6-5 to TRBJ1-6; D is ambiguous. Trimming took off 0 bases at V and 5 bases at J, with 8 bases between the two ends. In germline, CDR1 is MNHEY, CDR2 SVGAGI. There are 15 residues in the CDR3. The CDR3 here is CASSYSSIHNSPLHF. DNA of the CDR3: TGTGCCAGCAGTTACTCGAGTATCCATAATTCACCCCTCCACTTT.

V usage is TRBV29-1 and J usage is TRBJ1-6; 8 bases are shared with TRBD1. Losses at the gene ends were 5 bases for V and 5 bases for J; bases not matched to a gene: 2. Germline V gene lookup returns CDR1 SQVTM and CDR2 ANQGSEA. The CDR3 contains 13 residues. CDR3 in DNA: TGCAGCGTTAAGACAGGGGATAATTCACCCCTCCACTTT. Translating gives CSVKTGDNSPLHF.

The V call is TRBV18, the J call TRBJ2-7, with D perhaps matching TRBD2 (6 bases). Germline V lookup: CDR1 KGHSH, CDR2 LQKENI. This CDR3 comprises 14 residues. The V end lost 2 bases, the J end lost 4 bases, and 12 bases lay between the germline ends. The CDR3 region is CASSPGGLGYEQYF. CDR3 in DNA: TGTGCCAGCTCACCAGGAGGGCTGGGATACGAGCAGTACTTC.

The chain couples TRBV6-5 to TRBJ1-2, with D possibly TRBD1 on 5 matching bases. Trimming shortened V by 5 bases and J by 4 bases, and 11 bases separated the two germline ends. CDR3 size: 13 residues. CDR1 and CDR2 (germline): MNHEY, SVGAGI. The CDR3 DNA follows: TGTGCCAGCAGTCCTCGACAGATCTATGGCTACACCTTC. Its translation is CASSPRQIYGYTF.

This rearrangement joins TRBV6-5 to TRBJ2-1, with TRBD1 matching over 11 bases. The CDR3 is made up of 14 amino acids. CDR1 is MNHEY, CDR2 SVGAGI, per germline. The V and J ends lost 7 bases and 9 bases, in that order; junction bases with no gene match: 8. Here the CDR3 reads CASTRTGGKGEQFF. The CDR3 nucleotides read TGTGCCAGCACTAGGACAGGGGGCAAGGGTGAGCAGTTCTTC.

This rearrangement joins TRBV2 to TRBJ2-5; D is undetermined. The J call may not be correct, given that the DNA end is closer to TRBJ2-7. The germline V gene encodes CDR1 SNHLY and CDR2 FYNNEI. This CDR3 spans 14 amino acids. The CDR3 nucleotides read TGTGCCAGCAGTACGGCCGGTGGGTACTACGAGCAGTACTTC. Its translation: CASSTAGGYYEQYF.

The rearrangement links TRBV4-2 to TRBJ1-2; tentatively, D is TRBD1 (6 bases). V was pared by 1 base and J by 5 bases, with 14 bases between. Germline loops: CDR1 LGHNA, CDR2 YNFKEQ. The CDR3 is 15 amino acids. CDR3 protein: CASSQGQGKDYGYTF. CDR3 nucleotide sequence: TGTGCCAGCAGCCAAGGGCAGGGGAAAGATTATGGCTACACCTTC.

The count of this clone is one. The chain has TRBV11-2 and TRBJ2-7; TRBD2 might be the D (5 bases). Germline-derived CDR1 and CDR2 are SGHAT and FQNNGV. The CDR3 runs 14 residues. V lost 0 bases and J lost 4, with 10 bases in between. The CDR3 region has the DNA TGTGCCAGCAGCTTAGAGAGGACTTCGTACGAGCAGTACTTC. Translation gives CASSLERTSYEQYF.

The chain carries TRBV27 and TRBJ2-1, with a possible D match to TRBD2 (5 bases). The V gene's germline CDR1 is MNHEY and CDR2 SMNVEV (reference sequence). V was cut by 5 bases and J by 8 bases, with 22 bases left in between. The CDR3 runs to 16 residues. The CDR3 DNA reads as TGTGCCAGCAGTCCATCCCTAGCTACCGCTCTCTATGAGCAGTTCTTC. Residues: CASSPSLATALYEQFF.

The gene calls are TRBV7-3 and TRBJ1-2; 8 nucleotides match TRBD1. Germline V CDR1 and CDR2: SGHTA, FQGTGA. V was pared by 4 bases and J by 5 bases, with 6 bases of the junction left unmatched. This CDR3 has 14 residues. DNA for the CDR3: TGTGCCAGCAGCTCCGATGACAGGGGATATGGCTACACCTTC. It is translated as CASSSDDRGYGYTF.

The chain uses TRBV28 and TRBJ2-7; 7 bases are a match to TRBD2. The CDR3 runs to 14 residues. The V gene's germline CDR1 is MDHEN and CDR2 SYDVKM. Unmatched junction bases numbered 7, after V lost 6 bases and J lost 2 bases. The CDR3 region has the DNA TGTGCCAGCAGCGGGGGAGGGGTGACCTACGAGCAGTACTTC. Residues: CASSGGGVTYEQYF.

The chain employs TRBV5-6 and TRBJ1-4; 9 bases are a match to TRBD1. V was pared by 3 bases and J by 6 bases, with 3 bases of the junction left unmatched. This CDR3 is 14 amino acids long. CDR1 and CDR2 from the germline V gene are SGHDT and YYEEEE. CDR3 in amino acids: CASSSTGGYEKLFF. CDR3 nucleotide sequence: TGTGCCAGCAGCTCGACAGGGGGTTATGAAAAACTGTTTTTT. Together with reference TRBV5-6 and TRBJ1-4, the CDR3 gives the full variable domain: DAGVTQSPTHLIKTRGQQVTLRCSPKSGHDTVSWYQQALGQGPQFIFQYYEEEERQRGNFPDRFSGHQFPNYSSELNVNALLLGDSALYLCASSSTGGYEKLFFGSGTQLSVL.

CDR3 sequence (DNA): TGTGCCAGCAGCTTATACAGGGGGGTCACCCCCTATAATTCACCCCTCCACTTT. Protein product: CASSLYRGVTPYNSPLHF. The chain is built from TRBV5-6 and TRBJ1-6; 8 bases are shared with TRBD1. Germline V CDR1 and CDR2: SGHDT, YYEEEE. V shed 2 bases, J shed 2 bases, and the junction held 9 bases outside the gene matches. This CDR3 has 18 residues.

The CDR3 coding sequence is TGTGCCAGTAGTAGCGGACAGGGCCCCTACGAGCAGTACTTC. Amino acid sequence: CASSSGQGPYEQYF. The chain couples TRBV19 to TRBJ2-7; 8 bases map to TRBD1. The CDR3 contains 14 residues. V shed 4 bases and J 2 bases; nucleotides not matched to a gene: 4. The germline CDR1 and CDR2 sequences are LNHDA and SQIVND (reference sequence).

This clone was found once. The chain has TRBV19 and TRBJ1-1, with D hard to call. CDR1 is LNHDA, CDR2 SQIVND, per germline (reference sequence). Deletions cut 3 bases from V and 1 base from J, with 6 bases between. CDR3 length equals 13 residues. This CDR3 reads CASSMRPNTEAFF. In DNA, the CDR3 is TGTGCCAGTAGTATGCGGCCGAACACTGAAGCTTTCTTT.

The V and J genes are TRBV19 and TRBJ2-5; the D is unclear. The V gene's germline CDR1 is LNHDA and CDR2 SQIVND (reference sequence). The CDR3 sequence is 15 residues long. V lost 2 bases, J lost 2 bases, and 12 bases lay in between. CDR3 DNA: TGTGCCAGTAGTATATCATCACGAGGACAAGAGACCCAGTACTTC. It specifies CASSISSRGQETQYF.